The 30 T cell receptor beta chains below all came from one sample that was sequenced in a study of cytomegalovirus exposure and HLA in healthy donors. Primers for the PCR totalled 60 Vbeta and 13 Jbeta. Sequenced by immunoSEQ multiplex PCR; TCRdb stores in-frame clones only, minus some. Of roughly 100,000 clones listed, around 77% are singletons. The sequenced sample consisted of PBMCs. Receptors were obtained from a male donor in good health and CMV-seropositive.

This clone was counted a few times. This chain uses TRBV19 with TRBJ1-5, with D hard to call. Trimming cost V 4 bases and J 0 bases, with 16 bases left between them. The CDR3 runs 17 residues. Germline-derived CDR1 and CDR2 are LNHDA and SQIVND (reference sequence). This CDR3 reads CASSRSLSDYSNQPQHF. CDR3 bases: TGTGCCAGTAGTAGAAGTCTGTCAGACTATAGCAATCAGCCCCAGCATTTT.

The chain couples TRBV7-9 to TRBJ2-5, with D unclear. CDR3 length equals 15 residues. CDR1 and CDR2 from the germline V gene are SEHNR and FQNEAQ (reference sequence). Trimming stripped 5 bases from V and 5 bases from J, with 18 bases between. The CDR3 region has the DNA TGTGCCAGCAGCCCGGCCGAATCAGGTGCCGAGACCCAGTACTTC. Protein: CASSPAESGAETQYF. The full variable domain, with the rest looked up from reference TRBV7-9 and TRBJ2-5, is DTGVSQNPRHKITKRGQNVTFRCDPISEHNRLYWYRQTLGQGPEFLTYFQNEAQLEKSRLLSDRFSAERPKGSFSTLEIQRTEQGDSAMYLCASSPAESGAETQYFGPGTRLLVL.

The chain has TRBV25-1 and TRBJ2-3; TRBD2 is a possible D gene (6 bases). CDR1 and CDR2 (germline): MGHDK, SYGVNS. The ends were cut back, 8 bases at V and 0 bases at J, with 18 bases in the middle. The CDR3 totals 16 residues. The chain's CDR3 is CASSPLGGISTDTQYF. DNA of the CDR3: TGTGCCAGCTCCCCCCTGGGAGGCATTAGCACAGATACGCAGTATTTT.

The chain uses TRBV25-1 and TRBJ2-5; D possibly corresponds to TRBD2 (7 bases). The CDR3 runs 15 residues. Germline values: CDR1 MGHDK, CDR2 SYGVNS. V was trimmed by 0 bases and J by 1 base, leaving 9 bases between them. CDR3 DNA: TGTGCCAGCAGTGAATATGGGGGGGCCCAAGAGACCCAGTACTTC. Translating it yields CASSEYGGAQETQYF.

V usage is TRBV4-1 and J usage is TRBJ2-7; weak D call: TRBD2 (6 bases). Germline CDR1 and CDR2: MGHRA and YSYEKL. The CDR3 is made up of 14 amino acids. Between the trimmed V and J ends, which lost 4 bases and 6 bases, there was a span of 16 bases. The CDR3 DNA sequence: TGCGCCAGCAGCCCGGGACTCCGCGGGGCCGAGCAGTACTTC. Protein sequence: CASSPGLRGAEQYF.

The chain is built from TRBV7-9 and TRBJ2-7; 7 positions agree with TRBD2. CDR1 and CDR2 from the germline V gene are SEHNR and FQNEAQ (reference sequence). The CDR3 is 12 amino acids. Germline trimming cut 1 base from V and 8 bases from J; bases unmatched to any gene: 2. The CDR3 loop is CASSLGLAKQYF. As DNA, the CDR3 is TGTGCCAGCAGCTTAGGACTAGCTAAGCAGTACTTC.

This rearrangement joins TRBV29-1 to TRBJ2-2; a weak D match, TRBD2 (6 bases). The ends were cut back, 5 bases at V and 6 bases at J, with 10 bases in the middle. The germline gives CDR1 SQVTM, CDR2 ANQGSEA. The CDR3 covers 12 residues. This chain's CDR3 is CSVYGRPGELFF. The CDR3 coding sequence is TGCAGCGTTTACGGGAGACCCGGGGAGCTGTTTTTT.

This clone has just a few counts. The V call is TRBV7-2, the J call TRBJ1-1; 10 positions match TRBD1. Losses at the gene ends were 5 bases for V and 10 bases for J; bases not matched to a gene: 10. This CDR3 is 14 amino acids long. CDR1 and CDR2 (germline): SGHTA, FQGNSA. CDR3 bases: TGTGCCAGCAGCCCTAGCGGGACAGGGGCTCGAGCTTTCTTT. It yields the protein CASSPSGTGARAFF.

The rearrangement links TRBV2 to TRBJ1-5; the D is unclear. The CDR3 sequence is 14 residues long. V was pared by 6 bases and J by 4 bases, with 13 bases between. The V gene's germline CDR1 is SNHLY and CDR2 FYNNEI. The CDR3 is CASRPGYPNQPQHF. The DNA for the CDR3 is TGTGCCAGCAGGCCGGGGTACCCGAATCAGCCCCAGCATTTT. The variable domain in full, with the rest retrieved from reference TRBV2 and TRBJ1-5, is EPEVTQTPSHQVTQMGQEVILRCVPISNHLYFYWYRQILGQKVEFLVSFYNNEISEKSEIFDDQFSVERPDGSNFTLKIRSTKLEDSAMYFCASRPGYPNQPQHFGDGTRLSIL.

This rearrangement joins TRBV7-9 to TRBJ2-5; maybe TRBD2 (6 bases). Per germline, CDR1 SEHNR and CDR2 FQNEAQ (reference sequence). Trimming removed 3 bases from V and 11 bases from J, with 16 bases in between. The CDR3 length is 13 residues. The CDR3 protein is CASSLTGEREQYF. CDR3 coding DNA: TGTGCCAGCAGCTTGACGGGGGAGAGGGAGCAGTACTTC.

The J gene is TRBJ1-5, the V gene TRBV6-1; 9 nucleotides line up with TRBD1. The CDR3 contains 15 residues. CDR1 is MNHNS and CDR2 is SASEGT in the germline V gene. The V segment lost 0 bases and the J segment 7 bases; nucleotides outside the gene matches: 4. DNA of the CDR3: TGTGCCAGCAGTGAAGCCGGACAGGGGAAACAGCCCCAGCATTTT. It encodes CASSEAGQGKQPQHF.

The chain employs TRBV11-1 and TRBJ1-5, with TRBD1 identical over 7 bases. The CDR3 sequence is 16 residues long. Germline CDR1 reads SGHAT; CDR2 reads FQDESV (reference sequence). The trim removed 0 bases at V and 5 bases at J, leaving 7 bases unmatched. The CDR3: CASSLADRPGDQPQHF. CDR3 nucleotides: TGTGCCAGCAGCTTAGCGGACAGGCCTGGGGATCAGCCCCAGCATTTT.

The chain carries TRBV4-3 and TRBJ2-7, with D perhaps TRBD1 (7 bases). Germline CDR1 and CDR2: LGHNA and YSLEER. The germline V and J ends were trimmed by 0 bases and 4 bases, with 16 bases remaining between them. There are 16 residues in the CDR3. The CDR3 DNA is TGCGCCAGCAGCCAAGATAGAGGAGGGGGCAGGTACGAGCAGTACTTC. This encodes CASSQDRGGGRYEQYF.

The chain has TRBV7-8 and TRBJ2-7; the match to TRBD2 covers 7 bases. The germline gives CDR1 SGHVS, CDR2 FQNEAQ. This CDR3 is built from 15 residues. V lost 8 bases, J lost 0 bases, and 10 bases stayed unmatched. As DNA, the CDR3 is TGTGCCAGCCAGAGGGGCGGGAGAAGCTCCTACGAGCAGTACTTC. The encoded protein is CASQRGGRSSYEQYF. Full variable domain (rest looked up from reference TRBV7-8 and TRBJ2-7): GAGVSQSPRYKVAKRGQDVALRCDPISGHVSLFWYQQALGQGPEFLTYFQNEAQLDKSGLPSDRFFAERPEGSVSTLKIQRTQQEDSAVYLCASQRGGRSSYEQYFGPGTRLTVT.

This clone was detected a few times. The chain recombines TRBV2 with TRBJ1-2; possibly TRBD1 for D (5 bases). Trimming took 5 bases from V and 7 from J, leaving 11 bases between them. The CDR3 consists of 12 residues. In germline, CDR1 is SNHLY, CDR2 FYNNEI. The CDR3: CASSTSQGGYTF. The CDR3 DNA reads TGTGCCAGCAGTACCTCTCAGGGTGGCTACACCTTC.

CDR3 sequence (DNA): TGTGCCAGCAGTTACTCGTACAGGGAGACAGATACGCAGTATTTT. Its translation: CASSYSYRETDTQYF. This sequence joins TRBV6-5 and TRBJ2-3; TRBD1 is a possible D gene (6 bases). Per germline, CDR1 MNHEY and CDR2 SVGAGI. V was pared by 0 bases and J by 3 bases, with 10 bases between. CDR3 length: 15 amino acids.

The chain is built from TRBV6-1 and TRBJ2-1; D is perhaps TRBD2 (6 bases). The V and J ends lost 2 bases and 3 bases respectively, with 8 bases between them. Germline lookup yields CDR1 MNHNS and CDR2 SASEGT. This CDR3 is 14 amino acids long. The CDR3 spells CASSEMTSYNEQFF. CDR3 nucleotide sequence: TGTGCCAGCAGTGAAATGACTAGCTACAATGAGCAGTTCTTC.

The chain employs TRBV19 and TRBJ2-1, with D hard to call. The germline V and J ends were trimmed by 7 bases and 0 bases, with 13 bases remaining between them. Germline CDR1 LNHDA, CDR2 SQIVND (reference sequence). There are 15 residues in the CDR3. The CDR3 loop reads CASKARLSSYNEQFF. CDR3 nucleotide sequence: TGTGCCAGTAAAGCGCGCCTGAGCTCCTACAATGAGCAGTTCTTC.

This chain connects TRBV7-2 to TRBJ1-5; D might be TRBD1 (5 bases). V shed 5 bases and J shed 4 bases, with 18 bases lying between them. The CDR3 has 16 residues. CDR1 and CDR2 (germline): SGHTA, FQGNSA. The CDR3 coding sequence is TGTGCCAGCAGCCCCCTTACAGGACTAGGAAATCAGCCCCAGCATTTT. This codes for CASSPLTGLGNQPQHF.

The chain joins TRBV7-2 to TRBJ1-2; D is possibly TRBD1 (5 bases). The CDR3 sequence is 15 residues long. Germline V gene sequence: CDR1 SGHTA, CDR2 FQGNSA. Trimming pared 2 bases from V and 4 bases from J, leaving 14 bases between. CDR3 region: CASSLSVRQTYGYTF. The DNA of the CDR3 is TGTGCCAGCAGCTTATCAGTCCGACAGACCTATGGCTACACCTTC.

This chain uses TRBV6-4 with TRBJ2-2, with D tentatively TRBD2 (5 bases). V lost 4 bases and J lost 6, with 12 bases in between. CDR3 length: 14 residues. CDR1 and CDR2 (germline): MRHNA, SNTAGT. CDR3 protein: CASSVGEMAGELFF. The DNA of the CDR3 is TGTGCCAGCAGTGTGGGAGAGATGGCCGGGGAGCTGTTTTTT.

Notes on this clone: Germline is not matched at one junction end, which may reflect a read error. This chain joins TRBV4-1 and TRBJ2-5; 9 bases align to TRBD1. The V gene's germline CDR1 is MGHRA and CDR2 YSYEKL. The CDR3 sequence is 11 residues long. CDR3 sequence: CASSQVQGADF. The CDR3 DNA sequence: TGCGCCAGCAGCCAAGTACAGGGGGCCGACTTC.

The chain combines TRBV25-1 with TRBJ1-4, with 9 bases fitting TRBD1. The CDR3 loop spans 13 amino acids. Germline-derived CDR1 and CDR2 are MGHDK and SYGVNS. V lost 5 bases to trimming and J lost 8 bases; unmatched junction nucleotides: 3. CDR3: CASSRTGVEKLFF. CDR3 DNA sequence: TGTGCCAGCAGTAGGACAGGGGTGGAAAAACTGTTTTTT.

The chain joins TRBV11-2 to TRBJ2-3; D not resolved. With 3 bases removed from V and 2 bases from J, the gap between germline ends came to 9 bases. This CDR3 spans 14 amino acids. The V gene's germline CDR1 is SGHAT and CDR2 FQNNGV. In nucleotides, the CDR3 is TGTGCCAGCAGCTTTCAGATTGCCACAGATACGCAGTATTTT. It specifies CASSFQIATDTQYF. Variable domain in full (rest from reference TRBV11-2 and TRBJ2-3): EAGVAQSPRYKIIEKRQSVAFWCNPISGHATLYWYQQILGQGPKLLIQFQNNGVVDDSQLPKDRFSAERLKGVDSTLKIQPAKLEDSAVYLCASSFQIATDTQYFGPGTRLTVL.

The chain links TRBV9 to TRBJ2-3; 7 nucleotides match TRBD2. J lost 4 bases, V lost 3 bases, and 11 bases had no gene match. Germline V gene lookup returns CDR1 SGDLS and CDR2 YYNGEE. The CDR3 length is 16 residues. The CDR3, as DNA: TGTGCCAGCAGCGCCTCTGGGGGAGGGCCGTCAGATACGCAGTATTTT. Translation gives CASSASGGGPSDTQYF.

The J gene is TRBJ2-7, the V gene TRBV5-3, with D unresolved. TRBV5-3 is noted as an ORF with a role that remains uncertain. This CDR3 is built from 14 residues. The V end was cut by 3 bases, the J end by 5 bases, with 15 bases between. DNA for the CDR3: TGTGCCAGAAGCTGGCAATCTGATGAGGACGAGCAGTACTTC. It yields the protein CARSWQSDEDEQYF.

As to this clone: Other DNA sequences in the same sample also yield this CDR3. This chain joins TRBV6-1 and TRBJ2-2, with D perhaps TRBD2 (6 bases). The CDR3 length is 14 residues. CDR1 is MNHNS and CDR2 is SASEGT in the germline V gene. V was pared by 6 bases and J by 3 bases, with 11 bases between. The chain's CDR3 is CASRTPGDTGELFF. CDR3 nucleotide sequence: TGTGCCAGCAGGACTCCGGGGGACACCGGGGAGCTGTTTTTT.

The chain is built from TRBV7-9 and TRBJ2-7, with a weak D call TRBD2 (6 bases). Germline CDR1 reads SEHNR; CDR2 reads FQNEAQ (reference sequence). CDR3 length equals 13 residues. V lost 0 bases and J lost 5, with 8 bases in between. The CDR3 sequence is CASSLAGGNEQYF. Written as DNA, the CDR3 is TGTGCCAGCAGCTTAGCAGGCGGGAACGAGCAGTACTTC.

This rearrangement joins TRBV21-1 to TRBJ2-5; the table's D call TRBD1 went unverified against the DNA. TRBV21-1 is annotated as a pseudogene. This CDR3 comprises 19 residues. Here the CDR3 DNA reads TGTGCCAGCAGCAAAGAGTGGTGGGACAGGGGCGCCGTCCAAGAGACCCAGTACTTC. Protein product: CASSKEWWDRGAVQETQYF.

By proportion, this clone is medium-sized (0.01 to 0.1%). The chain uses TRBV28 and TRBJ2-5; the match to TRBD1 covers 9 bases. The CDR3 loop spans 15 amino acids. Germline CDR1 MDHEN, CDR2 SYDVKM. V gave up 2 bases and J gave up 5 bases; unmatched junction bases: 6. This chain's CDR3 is CASSLEQGATETQYF. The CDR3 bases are TGTGCCAGCAGTTTAGAACAGGGGGCAACGGAGACCCAGTACTTC.